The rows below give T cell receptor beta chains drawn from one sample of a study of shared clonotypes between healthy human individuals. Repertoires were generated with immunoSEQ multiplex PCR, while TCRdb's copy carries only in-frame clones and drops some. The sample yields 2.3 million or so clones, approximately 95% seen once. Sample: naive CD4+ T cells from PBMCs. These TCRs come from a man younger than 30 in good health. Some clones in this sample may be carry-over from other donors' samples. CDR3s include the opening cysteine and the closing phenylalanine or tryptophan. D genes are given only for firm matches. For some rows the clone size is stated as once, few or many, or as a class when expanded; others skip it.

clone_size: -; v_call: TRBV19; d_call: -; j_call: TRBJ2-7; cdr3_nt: TGTGCCAGTAGTCCCTCGGGGCGGAGCCCCTACGAGCAGTACTTC; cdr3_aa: CASSPSGRSPYEQYF
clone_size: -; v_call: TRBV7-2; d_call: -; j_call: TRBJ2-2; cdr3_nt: TGTGCCAGCAGCTTCTTTCCGAACACCGGGGAGCTGTTTTTT; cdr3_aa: CASSFFPNTGELFF
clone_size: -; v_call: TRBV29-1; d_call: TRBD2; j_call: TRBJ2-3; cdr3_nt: TGCAGCGTGGGGACTAGCGGAGTCACAGATACGCAGTATTTT; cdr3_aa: CSVGTSGVTDTQYF
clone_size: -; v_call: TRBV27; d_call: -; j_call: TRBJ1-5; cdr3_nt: TGTGCCAGCAGTTTAGGAGATCGCCAGCCCCAGCATTTT; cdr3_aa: CASSLGDRQPQHF
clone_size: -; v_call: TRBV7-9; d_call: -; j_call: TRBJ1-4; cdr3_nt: TGTGCCAGCAGCTCTGGGGGTAATGAAAAACTGTTTTTT; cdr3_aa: CASSSGGNEKLFF
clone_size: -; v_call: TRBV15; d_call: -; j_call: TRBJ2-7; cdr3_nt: TGTGCCACCAGCAGAGATAAGGGTAACTCCTACGAGCAGTACTTC; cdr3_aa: CATSRDKGNSYEQYF
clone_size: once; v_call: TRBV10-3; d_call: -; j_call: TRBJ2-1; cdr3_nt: TGTGCCATCAGTGAGGGACTTCCTACCTACAATGAGCAGTTCTTC; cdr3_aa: CAISEGLPTYNEQFF
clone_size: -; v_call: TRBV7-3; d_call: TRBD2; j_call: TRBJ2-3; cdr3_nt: TGTGCCAGCAGATCAACCAGCGGGAGGACCACAGATACGCAGTATTTT; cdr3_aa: CASRSTSGRTTDTQYF
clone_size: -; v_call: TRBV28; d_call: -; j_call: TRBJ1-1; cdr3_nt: TGTGCCAGCAGTCCGACGGGTGGGAGGTTGACGAACACTGAAGCTTTCTTT; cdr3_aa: CASSPTGGRLTNTEAFF
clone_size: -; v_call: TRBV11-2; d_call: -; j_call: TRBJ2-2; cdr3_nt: TGTGCCAGCAGCTTATCGGCGTCCTGGGTGCCGGGCACCGGGGAGCTGTTTTTT; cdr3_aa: CASSLSASWVPGTGELFF
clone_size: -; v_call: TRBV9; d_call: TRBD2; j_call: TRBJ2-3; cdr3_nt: TGTGCCAGCAGCGCGGGACTAGCCAGCACAGATACGCAGTATTTT; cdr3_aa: CASSAGLASTDTQYF
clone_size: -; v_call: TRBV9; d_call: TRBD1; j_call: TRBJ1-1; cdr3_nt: TGTGCCAGCAGCGCCGTAGACAGGGGGCTGAACACTGAAGCTTTCTTT; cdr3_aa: CASSAVDRGLNTEAFF
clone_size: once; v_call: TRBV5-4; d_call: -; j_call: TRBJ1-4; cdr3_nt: TGTGCCAGCAGCTTGGGGACAGTACCCGAAAAACTGTTTTTT; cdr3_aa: CASSLGTVPEKLFF
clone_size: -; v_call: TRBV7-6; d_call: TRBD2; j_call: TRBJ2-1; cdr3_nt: TGTGCCAGCAGCTCTTCTAGCGGGAGCTTTAATGAGCAGTTCTTC; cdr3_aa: CASSSSSGSFNEQFF
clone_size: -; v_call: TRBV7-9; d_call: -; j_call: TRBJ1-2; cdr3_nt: TGTGCCAGCAGCTTTCCAGGATATGGCTACACCTTC; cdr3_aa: CASSFPGYGYTF
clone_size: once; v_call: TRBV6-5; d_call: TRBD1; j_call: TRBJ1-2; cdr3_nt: TGTGCCAGCAGGACAGGGGGATTGACCTACACCTTC; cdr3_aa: CASRTGGLTYTF
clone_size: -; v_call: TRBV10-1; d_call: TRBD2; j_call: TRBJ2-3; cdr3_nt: TGCGCCAGCAGTGTGAGTAGCGGGACGAGGGATACGCAGTATTTT; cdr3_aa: CASSVSSGTRDTQYF
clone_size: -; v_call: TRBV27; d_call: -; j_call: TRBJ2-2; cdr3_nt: TGTGCCAGCAGTAGGTGGCTAGCGAGCACCGGGGAGCTGTTTTTT; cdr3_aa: CASSRWLASTGELFF